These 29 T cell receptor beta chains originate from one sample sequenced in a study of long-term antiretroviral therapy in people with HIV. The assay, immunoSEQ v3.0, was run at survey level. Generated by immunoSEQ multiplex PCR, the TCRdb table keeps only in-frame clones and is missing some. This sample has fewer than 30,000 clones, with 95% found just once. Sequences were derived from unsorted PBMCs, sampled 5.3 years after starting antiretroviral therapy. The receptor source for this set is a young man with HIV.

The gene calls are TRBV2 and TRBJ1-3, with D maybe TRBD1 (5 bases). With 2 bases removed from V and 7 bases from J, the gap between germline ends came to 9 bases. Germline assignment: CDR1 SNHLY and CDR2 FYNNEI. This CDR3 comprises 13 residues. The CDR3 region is CASSEQGKNTIYF. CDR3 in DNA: TGTGCCAGCAGTGAACAGGGCAAGAACACCATATATTTT.

The CDR3 reads CASSFEGRKETQYF. The CDR3 DNA is TGTGCCAGCAGCTTCGAGGGGCGCAAAGAGACCCAGTACTTC. The J gene is TRBJ2-5, the V gene TRBV13; D may correspond to TRBD1 or TRBD2 (5 bases each). Germline CDR1 and CDR2: PRHDT and FYEKMQ (reference sequence). The V gene lost 3 bases and the J gene lost 3 bases, with 11 bases spanning the gap. The CDR3 runs 14 residues.

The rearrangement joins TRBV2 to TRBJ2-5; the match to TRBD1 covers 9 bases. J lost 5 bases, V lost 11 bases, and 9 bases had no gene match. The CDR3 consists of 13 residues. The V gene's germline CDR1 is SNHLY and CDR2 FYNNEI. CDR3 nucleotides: TGTGCCGGAGGGACAGGGCCTCGGGAGACCCAGTACTTC. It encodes CAGGTGPRETQYF.

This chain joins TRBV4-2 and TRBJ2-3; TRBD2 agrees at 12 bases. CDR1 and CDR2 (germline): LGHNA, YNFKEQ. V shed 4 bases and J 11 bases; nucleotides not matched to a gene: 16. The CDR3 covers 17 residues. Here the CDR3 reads CASSPRASGRENLGQYF. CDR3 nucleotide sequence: TGTGCCAGCAGCCCCCGTGCTAGCGGGAGGGAGAACCTAGGGCAGTATTTT.

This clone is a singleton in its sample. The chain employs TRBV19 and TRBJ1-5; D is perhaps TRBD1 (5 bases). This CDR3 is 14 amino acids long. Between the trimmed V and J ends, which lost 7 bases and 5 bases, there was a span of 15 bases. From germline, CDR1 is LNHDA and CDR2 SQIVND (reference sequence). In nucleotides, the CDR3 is TGTGCCAGTATTCTATCCGAGGGGTATCAGCCCCAGCATTTT. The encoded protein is CASILSEGYQPQHF.

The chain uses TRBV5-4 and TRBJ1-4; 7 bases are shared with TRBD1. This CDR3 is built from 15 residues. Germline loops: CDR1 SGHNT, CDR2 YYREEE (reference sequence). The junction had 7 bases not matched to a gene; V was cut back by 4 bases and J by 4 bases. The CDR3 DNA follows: TGTGCCAGCAGCGGGGGGACAGCCCTTAATGAAAAACTGTTTTTT. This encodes CASSGGTALNEKLFF.

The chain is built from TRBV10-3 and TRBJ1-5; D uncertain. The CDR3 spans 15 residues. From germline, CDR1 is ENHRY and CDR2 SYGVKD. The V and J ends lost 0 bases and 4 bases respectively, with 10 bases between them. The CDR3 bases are TGTGCCATCAGTGAGTCTACCCGAGGGAATCAGCCCCAGCATTTT. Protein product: CAISESTRGNQPQHF.

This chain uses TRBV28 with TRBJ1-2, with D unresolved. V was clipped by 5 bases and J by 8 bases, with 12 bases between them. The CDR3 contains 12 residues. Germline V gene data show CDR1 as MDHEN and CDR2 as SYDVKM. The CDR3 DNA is TGTGCCAGCAGTCAGCCGACCGGAGGCTACACCTTC. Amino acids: CASSQPTGGYTF.

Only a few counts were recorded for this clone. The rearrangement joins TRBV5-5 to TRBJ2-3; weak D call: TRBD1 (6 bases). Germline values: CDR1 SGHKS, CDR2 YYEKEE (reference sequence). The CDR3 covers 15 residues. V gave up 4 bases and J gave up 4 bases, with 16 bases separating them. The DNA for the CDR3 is TGTGCCAGCAGCATACAACAGGGTGGTCCAGATACGCAGTATTTT. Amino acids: CASSIQQGGPDTQYF.

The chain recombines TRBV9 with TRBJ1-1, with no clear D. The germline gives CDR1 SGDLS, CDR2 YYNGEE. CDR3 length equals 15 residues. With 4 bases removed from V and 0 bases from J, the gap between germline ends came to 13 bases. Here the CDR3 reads CASSPWTYLNTEAFF. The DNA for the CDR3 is TGTGCCAGCAGCCCCTGGACTTACTTGAACACTGAAGCTTTCTTT.

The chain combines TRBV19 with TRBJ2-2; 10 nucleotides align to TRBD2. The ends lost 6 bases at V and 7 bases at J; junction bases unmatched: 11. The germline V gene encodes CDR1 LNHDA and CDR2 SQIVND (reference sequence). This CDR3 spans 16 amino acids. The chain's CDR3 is CASSWRSSGGDGELFF. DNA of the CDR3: TGTGCCAGTAGCTGGCGGTCTAGCGGGGGTGACGGGGAGCTGTTTTTT.

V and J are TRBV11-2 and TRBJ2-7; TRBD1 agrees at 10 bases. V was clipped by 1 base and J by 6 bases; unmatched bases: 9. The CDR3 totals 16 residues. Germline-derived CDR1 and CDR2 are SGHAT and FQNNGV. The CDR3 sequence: CASSLATGGGTSEQYF. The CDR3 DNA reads TGTGCCAGCAGCTTAGCGACAGGGGGCGGGACTAGCGAGCAGTACTTC.

This CDR3 reads CASSSTGYEQYF. In DNA form, the CDR3 reads TGTGCCAGCAGCTCCACGGGGTACGAGCAGTACTTC. This rearrangement joins TRBV11-2 to TRBJ2-7; tentative D call: TRBD2 (5 bases). The CDR3 has 12 amino acids. V lost 4 bases, J lost 4 bases, and 8 bases lay in between. CDR1 and CDR2 from the germline V gene are SGHAT and FQNNGV.

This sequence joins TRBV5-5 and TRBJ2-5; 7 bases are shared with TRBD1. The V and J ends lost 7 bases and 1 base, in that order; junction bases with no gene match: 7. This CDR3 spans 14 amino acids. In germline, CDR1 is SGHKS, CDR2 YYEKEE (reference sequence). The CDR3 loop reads CASGRGQAQETQYF. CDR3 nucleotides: TGTGCCAGCGGACGAGGACAGGCCCAAGAGACCCAGTACTTC.

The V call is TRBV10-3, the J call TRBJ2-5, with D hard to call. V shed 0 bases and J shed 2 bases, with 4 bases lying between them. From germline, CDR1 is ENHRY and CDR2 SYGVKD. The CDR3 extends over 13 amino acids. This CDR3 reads CAISESRQETQYF. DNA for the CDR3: TGTGCCATCAGTGAGTCCAGGCAAGAGACCCAGTACTTC.

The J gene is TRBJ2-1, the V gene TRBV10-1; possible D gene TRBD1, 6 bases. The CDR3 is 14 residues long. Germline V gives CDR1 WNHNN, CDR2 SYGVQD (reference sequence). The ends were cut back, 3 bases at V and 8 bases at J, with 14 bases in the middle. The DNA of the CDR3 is TGCGCCAGCAGTGACCCCGGACAGCGCGATGAGCAGTTCTTC. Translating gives CASSDPGQRDEQFF.

CDR3 coding DNA: TGTGCCAGTAGTACACGGGAGAACTACGAGCAGTACTTC. Protein product: CASSTRENYEQYF. The rearrangement joins TRBV19 to TRBJ2-7; maybe TRBD2 (6 bases). CDR3 length equals 13 residues. CDR1 and CDR2 from the germline V gene are LNHDA and SQIVND (reference sequence). Trimming shortened V by 4 bases and J by 3 bases, and 10 bases separated the two germline ends.

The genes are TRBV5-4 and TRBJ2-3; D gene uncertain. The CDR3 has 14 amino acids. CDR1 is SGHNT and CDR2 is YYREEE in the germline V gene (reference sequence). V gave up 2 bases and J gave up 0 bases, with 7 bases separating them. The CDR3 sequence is CASSFGRSTDTQYF. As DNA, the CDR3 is TGTGCCAGCAGCTTTGGCAGGAGCACAGATACGCAGTATTTT.

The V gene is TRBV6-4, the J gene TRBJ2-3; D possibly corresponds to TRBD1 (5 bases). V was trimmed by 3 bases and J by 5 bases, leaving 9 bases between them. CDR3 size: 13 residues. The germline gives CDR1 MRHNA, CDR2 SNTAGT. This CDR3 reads CASSEKGEDTQYF. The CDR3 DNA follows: TGTGCCAGCAGTGAGAAAGGGGAAGATACGCAGTATTTT.

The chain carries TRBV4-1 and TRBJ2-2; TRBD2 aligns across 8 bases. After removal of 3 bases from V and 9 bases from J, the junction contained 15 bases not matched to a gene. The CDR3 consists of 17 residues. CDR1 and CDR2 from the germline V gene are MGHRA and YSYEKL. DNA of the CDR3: TGCGCCAGCAGCCATCCCACCCCGGGAGGGGCGGTCAGGGAGCTGTTTTTT. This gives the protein CASSHPTPGGAVRELFF.

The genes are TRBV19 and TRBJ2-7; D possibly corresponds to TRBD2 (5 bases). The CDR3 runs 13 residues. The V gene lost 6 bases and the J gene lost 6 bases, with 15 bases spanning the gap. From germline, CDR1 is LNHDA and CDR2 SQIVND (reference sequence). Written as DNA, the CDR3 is TGTGCCAGTAGAGAGGAGGAATTTGGCGAGCAGTACTTC. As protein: CASREEEFGEQYF.

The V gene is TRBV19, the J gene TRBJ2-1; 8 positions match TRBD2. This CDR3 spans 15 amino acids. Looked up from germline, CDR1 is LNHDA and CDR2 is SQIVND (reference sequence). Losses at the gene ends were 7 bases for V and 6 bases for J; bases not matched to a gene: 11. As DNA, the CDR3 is TGTGCCAGTACCCCCGGGCGGGAGGCCTTCAATGAGCAGTTCTTC. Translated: CASTPGREAFNEQFF.

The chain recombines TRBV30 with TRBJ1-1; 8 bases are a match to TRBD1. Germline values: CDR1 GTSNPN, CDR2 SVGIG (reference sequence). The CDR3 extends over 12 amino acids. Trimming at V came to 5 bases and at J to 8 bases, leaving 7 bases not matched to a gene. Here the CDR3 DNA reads TGTGCCTGGGGACAGGGTTTTGTCGAAGCTTTCTTT. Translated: CAWGQGFVEAFF.

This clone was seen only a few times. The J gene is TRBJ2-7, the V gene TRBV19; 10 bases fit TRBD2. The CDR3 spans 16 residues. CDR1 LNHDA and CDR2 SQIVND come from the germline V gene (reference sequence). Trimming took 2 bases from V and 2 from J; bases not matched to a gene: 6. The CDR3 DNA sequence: TGTGCCAGTAGTATATCGGGGCTAGCGGGGGCCTACGAGCAGTACTTC. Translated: CASSISGLAGAYEQYF.

Here the CDR3 reads CASSPPGVLQETQYF. The CDR3, as DNA: TGTGCCAGTAGTCCTCCCGGGGTACTTCAGGAGACCCAGTACTTC. The chain is built from TRBV19 and TRBJ2-5; D perhaps matches TRBD2 (5 bases). V lost 5 bases and J lost 5, with 18 bases in between. In germline, CDR1 is LNHDA, CDR2 SQIVND (reference sequence). The CDR3 is 15 residues long.

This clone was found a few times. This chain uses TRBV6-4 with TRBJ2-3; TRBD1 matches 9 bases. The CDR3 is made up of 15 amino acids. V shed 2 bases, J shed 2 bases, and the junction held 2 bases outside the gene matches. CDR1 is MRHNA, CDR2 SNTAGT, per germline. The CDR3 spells CASSDGTGHTDTQYF. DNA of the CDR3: TGTGCCAGCAGTGACGGGACAGGGCACACAGATACGCAGTATTTT.

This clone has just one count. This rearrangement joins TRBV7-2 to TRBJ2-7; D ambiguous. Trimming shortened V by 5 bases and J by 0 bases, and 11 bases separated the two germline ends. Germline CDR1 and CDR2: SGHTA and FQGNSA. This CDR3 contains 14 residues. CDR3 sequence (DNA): TGTGCCAGCAGCCCTGGTGCCAGCTCCTACGAGCAGTACTTC. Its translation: CASSPGASSYEQYF.

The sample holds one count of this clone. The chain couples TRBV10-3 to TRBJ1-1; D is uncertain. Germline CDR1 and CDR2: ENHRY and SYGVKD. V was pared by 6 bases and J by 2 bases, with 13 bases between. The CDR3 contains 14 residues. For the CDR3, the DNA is TGTGCCATCAGCCGGGAGGGCTTAAACACTGAAGCTTTCTTT. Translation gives CAISREGLNTEAFF.

In DNA form, the CDR3 reads TGTGCCATCAGTGCGGTCGAGGATACGCAGTATTTT. Its translation: CAISAVEDTQYF. This chain uses TRBV10-3 with TRBJ2-3; D call uncertain. V lost 4 bases and J 6 bases, leaving 8 bases between the germline ends. Germline-derived CDR1 and CDR2 are ENHRY and SYGVKD. This CDR3 has 12 amino acids.